This T cell receptor (beta chain) is from a study of blood T cells in healthy people across ages. Study-wide points: As age increased, TCR beta diversity per million T cells fell in a roughly linear fashion. The donors' CMV status was not determined, possibly confounding changes in expanded clonotypes.

Remarks on this clonotype: No antigen is known for it.

Using a J-beta primer mix together with a sample-barcoded 5' primer, a second PCR was run for about 6 to 12 cycles. The template-switch adaptor, which had 12 random nucleotides, put a tag on each cDNA molecule. TCRdb re-analysed the 5' RACE reads in MiXCR, keeping a single row per CDR3 protein. This table has about 1.5 million distinct CDR3 sequences, approximately 39% appearing once. The CDR3 runs 15 residues. Germline CDR1 reads SNHLY; CDR2 reads FYNNEI. Healthy Russian Caucasian donors spanned ages about 6 to 100 years. The sample comprised blood. This sequence originates from a woman aged 18-29 years in good health. The rearrangement links TRBV2 to TRBJ2-4; TRBD2 aligns across 8 bases. The J call is uncertain, as TRBJ2-7 better fits the DNA end. The CDR3 sequence is CASRPSGLAPGEQYF. DNA of the CDR3: TGTGCCAGCAGACCCTCCGGACTAGCTCCCGGCGAGCAGTACTTC.